This T cell receptor (beta chain) was retrieved from a study of cytomegalovirus exposure and HLA in healthy donors. Notes on this clone: Other DNA variants within this sample encode the same CDR3.

This CDR3 is 14 amino acids long. Per the germline V gene, CDR1 is ENHRY and CDR2 is SYGVKD. V was clipped by 3 bases and J by 0 bases, with 8 bases between them. Both 60 Vbeta primers and 13 Jbeta primers went into the PCR. The repertoire was sequenced with immunoSEQ multiplex PCR; TCRdb's copy has only in-frame clones and lacks some. This listing includes about 170,000 clones. The sequenced sample was PBMCs. V is TRBV10-3 and J is TRBJ1-1; D remains ambiguous. The receptor was isolated from a woman aged 18-30 years in good health and CMV-seropositive. The CDR3 nucleotides read TGTGCCATCAGTGAATATGGGCTGAACACTGAAGCTTTCTTT. Translation: CAISEYGLNTEAFF.